The next 14 T cell receptor beta chains were all read from a single sample in a study of T cell responses to AZD1222 COVID-19 vaccine. The method was immunoSEQ multiplex PCR; TCRdb's version includes in-frame clones alone and lacks a portion of them. The data hold 95,000 to 150,000 clones, with approximately 90% observed a single time. The starting material was peripheral blood, obtained on day 0 of MenACWY control vaccination. The receptors shown here come from an adult in good health.

The chain has TRBV7-9 and TRBJ2-5; TRBD2 matches at 11 bases. The J segment lost 5 bases and the V segment lost 5 bases, leaving 10 bases of the junction unmatched. Germline V CDR1 and CDR2: SEHNR, FQNEAQ (reference sequence). The length of the CDR3 is 16 residues. This chain's CDR3 is CASSPILAGVLETQYF. The CDR3 coding sequence is TGTGCCAGCAGCCCCATACTAGCGGGAGTTCTGGAGACCCAGTACTTC.

J is TRBJ2-1 and V is TRBV3-1 (or the pseudogene TRBV3-2); 7 nucleotides align to TRBD1. V dropped 4 bases and J dropped 0; count of bases not matched to a gene: 6. This CDR3 has 16 amino acids. Germline V CDR1 and CDR2: LGHDT, YNNKEL (reference sequence). DNA of the CDR3: TGTGCCAGCAGCCCCGGGACAGCTAGCTCCTACAATGAGCAGTTCTTC. It codes for CASSPGTASSYNEQFF.

The J gene is TRBJ1-1, the V gene TRBV2; D is unclear. Germline V gives CDR1 SNHLY, CDR2 FYNNEI. The CDR3 loop spans 14 amino acids. V was trimmed by 3 bases and J by 3 bases, leaving 11 bases between them. CDR3 sequence (DNA): TGTGCCAGCAGTGATAACAGTAGGTACACTGAAGCTTTCTTT. Translating gives CASSDNSRYTEAFF.

The J gene is TRBJ2-2, the V gene TRBV3-1 (or the pseudogene TRBV3-2), with a tentative D call TRBD1 (6 bases). Germline V lookup: CDR1 LGHDT, CDR2 YNNKEL (reference sequence). The CDR3 sequence is 15 residues long. V dropped 2 bases and J dropped 4 bases, with 11 bases sitting between them. The CDR3 here is CASSQTRRGTGELFF. For the CDR3, the DNA is TGTGCCAGCAGCCAAACCCGCAGGGGCACCGGGGAGCTGTTTTTT.

The chain employs TRBV28 and TRBJ2-7; 7 bases are shared with TRBD1. The CDR3 consists of 14 residues. The ends lost 6 bases at V and 4 bases at J; junction bases unmatched: 9. In germline, CDR1 is MDHEN, CDR2 SYDVKM. CDR3 coding DNA: TGTGCCAGCAGGAGACAGGGAATCTTTTACGAGCAGTACTTC. Amino acid sequence: CASRRQGIFYEQYF. Combining the CDR3 with reference TRBV28 and TRBJ2-7 gives the whole variable domain DVKVTQSSRYLVKRTGEKVFLECVQDMDHENMFWYRQDPGLGLRLIYFSYDVKMKEKGDIPEGYSVSREKKERFSLILESASTNQTSMYLCASRRQGIFYEQYFGPGTRLTVT.

This chain joins TRBV27 and TRBJ1-2; TRBD1 aligns across 10 bases. This CDR3 comprises 14 residues. Per the germline V gene, CDR1 is MNHEY and CDR2 is SMNVEV (reference sequence). Unmatched junction bases numbered 6, after V lost 5 bases and J lost 6 bases. The CDR3 nucleotides read TGTGCCAGCAGTCCCCGGGACAGGGGTAATGGCTACACCTTC. Its protein is CASSPRDRGNGYTF.

This clone was counted a few times. J is TRBJ2-5 and V is TRBV12-1; the D call of TRBD1 is as the table states it, not checked on the DNA. TRBV12-1 is a pseudogene. The length of the CDR3 is 13 residues. Written as DNA, the CDR3 is TGTGCCAGCAGCTTTGAGTCAGAAGAGACCCAGTACTTC. Protein product: CASSFESEETQYF.

The chain couples TRBV30 to TRBJ2-7; D gene ambiguous. Germline CDR1 reads GTSNPN; CDR2 reads SVGIG (reference sequence). With 5 bases removed from V and 5 bases from J, the gap between germline ends came to 13 bases. This CDR3 has 12 amino acids. CDR3 sequence: CAWGPTPHEQYF. DNA for the CDR3: TGTGCCTGGGGACCCACCCCCCACGAGCAGTACTTC.

The chain is built from TRBV6-4 and TRBJ1-4, with D possibly matching TRBD1 (5 bases). There are 13 residues in the CDR3. Trimming pared 6 bases from V and 3 bases from J, leaving 8 bases between. Per germline, CDR1 MRHNA and CDR2 SNTAGT. The CDR3 region is CASREGPNEKLFF. The CDR3 bases are TGTGCCAGCAGAGAGGGACCTAATGAAAAACTGTTTTTT.

This chain uses TRBV11-2 with TRBJ2-7; D call uncertain. CDR3 length: 14 residues. V lost 1 base to trimming and J lost 3 bases, with 10 bases between them. Germline CDR1 is SGHAT and CDR2 is FQNNGV. The CDR3 loop is CASSLVTHGYEQYF. The DNA of the CDR3 is TGTGCCAGCAGCTTAGTTACTCATGGCTACGAGCAGTACTTC.

This sequence joins TRBV5-4 and TRBJ2-3, with a tentative D call TRBD2 (6 bases). Germline CDR1 is SGHNT and CDR2 is YYREEE (reference sequence). With 4 bases removed from V and 0 bases from J, the gap between germline ends came to 12 bases. The CDR3 length is 15 residues. The DNA of the CDR3 is TGTGCCAGCAGCCCGGGGACTCACAGCACAGATACGCAGTATTTT. This encodes CASSPGTHSTDTQYF.

The table lists this clone with a few counts. This chain uses TRBV7-2 with TRBJ2-3; D not certain. The ends were cut back, 1 base at V and 9 bases at J, with 14 bases in the middle. This CDR3 contains 14 residues. Germline CDR1 reads SGHTA; CDR2 reads FQGNSA. The CDR3: CASSLEGWATTQYF. The CDR3 DNA sequence: TGTGCCAGCAGCTTAGAAGGATGGGCGACAACGCAGTATTTT.

The rearrangement uses TRBV5-1 and TRBJ2-1; a weak D match, TRBD2 (6 bases). In germline, CDR1 is SGHRS, CDR2 YFSETQ. Trimming left V 0 bases short and J 4 bases short, with 11 bases between. The CDR3 contains 15 residues. Written as DNA, the CDR3 is TGCGCCAGCAGCTTGGTACTAGCAGTTTACAATGAGCAGTTCTTC. Translating it yields CASSLVLAVYNEQFF.

The chain has TRBV29-1 and TRBJ1-2, with a tentative D call TRBD1 (6 bases). Between the trimmed V and J ends, which lost 2 bases and 4 bases, there was a span of 8 bases. The CDR3 covers 12 residues. Germline V gene sequence: CDR1 SQVTM, CDR2 ANQGSEA. The CDR3 DNA reads as TGCAGCGTTGAACCGGGGGCCTATGGCTACACCTTC. Its protein product is CSVEPGAYGYTF. The full variable domain, its missing parts supplied by reference TRBV29-1 and TRBJ1-2, is SAVISQKPSRDICQRGTSLTIQCQVDSQVTMMFWYRQQPGQSLTLIATANQGSEATYESGFVIDKFPISRPNLTFSTLTVSNMSPEDSSIYLCSVEPGAYGYTFGSGTRLTVV.